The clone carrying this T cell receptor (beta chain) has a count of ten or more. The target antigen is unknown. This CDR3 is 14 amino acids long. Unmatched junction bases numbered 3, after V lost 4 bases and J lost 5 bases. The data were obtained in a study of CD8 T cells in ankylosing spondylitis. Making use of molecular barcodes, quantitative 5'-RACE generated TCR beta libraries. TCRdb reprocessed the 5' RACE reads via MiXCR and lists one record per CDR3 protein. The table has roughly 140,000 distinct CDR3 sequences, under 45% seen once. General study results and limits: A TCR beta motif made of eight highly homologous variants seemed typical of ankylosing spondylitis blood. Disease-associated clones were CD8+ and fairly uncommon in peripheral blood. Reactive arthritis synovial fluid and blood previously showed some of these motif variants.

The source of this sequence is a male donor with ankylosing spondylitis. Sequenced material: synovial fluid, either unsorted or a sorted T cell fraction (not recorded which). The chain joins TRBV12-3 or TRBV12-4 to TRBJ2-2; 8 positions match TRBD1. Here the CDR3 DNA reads TGTGCCAGCAGTTGGACAGGGCCGACCGGGGAGCTGTTTTTT. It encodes CASSWTGPTGELFF.